One T cell receptor beta chain is described in this entry. This clone's antigen is unknown. No base quality values were provided; no much bigger clone lies one nucleotide off. These data are taken from a study of cytomegalovirus exposure and HLA in healthy donors (dated by TCRdb to the late 2010s). Study-wide context: According to an earlier analysis of several hundred of the donors, about 179 million T cells yielded 100 million or so unique TCR beta sequences and around 300 Gb of sequence data. An early release covering 500 to 750 HLA-typed donors comprised 250 to 350 gigabases of sequencing data and 85 million or so unique TCR sequences. Of the roughly 390 genotyped donors, about 84% fell in the genetic ancestry cluster associated with self-reported Caucasian donors. The aim of the study was to test whether cataloging public T cell receptors could identify signatures of past pathogen exposure. The study used immunosequencing to profile the T cell repertoires of more than 650 subjects and linked those repertoires to cytomegalovirus serostatus. Along with the approximately 700-subject first cohort, a separate validation cohort of about 110 different subjects was used. High-throughput TCR immunosequencing, statistical association of individual TCRs with disease status, and machine learning were combined to predict cytomegalovirus infection status. To study patterns of TCR occurrence, a later analysis re-analyzed previously published TCR beta repertoires from 666 donors and added high-resolution HLA genotyping. In the later analysis, no new phenotypic data were used to find candidate immune exposures; instead, reliance was placed on TCR beta sequences and their occurrence across donors. To decide whether each TCR beta V gene segment behaved as functional or pseudogenic, an earlier analysis of nearly 600 of the donors relied on high-throughput TCR beta sequencing. Donor age, sex, ethnicity and CMV serostatus were collected together with the repertoire data. A later genetic analysis used genome-wide SNP genotypes for about 60% of the 666 donors, treating that subset as a discovery cohort. Every repertoire in the discovery cohort had been generated on one and the same sequencing platform. Both class I and class II loci were covered by HLA typing, at four-digit resolution. The number of donors typed differed by locus, with 629-630 for A, B, C, DRB1 and DQB1, around 500 for DQA1, nearly 610 for DPA1, and under 490 for DPB1. A handful of DR-DQ haplotypes were handled as single units for association and clustering because linkage in the cohort was strong. Across approximately 400 genotyped donors of the cohort, an average of roughly 230,000 unique TCR beta nucleotide sequences per donor were sequenced, and 15% to 20% of those sequences were non-productive. Here is what the overall study found, with its caveats: In an earlier analysis of 587 of the donors, most TCR beta V segments appeared in productive rearrangements about 90% or about 30% of the time, broadly matching IMGT annotations. A total of about 180 TCR beta chains were listed by the study as associated with cytomegalovirus. Because HLA typing was unavailable for some donors at each locus, only the typed subset was used in association tests. Correlated functional status among segregating V segments might reflect linkage disequilibrium, but an unknown experimental factor could not be ruled out. In a later analysis, HLA-associated TCR beta chains showed more clonal expansion and lower generation probabilities than non-associated chains that were equally common. According to a later analysis, TCR association rates differed among HLA loci, with DRB1 alleles showing the most associated TCRs and HLA-C alleles showing the fewest. The earlier analysis of about 600 of the donors excluded seventeen rarely observed V segments, including chromosome 9 orphons, because counts were too low. A later analysis reported that several top co-occurrence clusters appeared linked to parvovirus B19, influenza, CMV and Epstein-Barr virus. Presence/absence analyses assumed roughly uniform sequencing depth across donors, an assumption that may not hold. While some public TCRs were present in many individuals, most TCR sequences turned up only very rarely across donors. Some IMGT-functional V segments, including TRBV6-2 and TRBV6-3, could not be told apart with the 87-base-pair reads, so those segments were excluded. In vitro tests confirmed that a few of the cytomegalovirus-associated TCR beta chains recognize cytomegalovirus antigens. Only TCR beta chains were sequenced in this cohort, and the absence of alpha or paired-chain data limited detectable features. The authors suggested that the approach could potentially be generalized to other disease states and immunological phenotypes. Strong co-occurrence of HLA alleles, especially DR and DQ, made assigning TCR associations to individual alleles difficult. The classifier was reported to diagnose cytomegalovirus status with high specificity and sensitivity in both the original cohort and the validation cohort. Immune exposure information for the cohort was limited to CMV serostatus. A group of highly shared sequence variants was considered likely to be a technical artifact of the sequencing pipeline. A further reported finding was that TCR beta sequences accurately predicted the HLA-A and HLA-B alleles for most subjects in the first cohort. Compared with the approximately 710-donor mean, donors in an Asian-associated ancestry cluster had fewer N-insertions in productive TCRs, according to a later genetic analysis. An association between a missense DCLRE1C variant and V-gene and J-gene trimming of TCR beta chains was found in a later genetic analysis and replicated in an independent cohort. Specific HLA alleles were associated with some 15,000 TCR beta sequences at a false discovery rate of 0.05 in a later analysis. In a later analysis, most CMV-associated TCR beta chains were found to appear HLA-restricted, with HLA associations seemingly driven largely by CMV exposure.

Trimming costs V 8 bases and J 2 bases, and their ends lie 10 bases apart. The CDR3 spans 12 residues, from the cysteine through the phenylalanine. This entry keeps only the CDR3 DNA: 36 bases, framed from base 1. According to the germline V gene, CDR1 reads SNHLY and CDR2 reads FYNNEI. The library was generated by the immunoSEQ multiplex PCR assay. The multiplex PCR relied on a mix of 60 forward primers for TCR Vbeta segments and 13 reverse primers for TCR Jbeta segments. A multiplex PCR assay on genomic DNA amplified the CDR3 region of rearranged TCR beta genes. On the Illumina HiSeq System, the amplified TCR beta libraries were sequenced as 87-base-pair reads. From the authors' description of their analysis: Across the 666 repertoires, a later analysis counted around 80 million unique TCR beta chains, roughly 11 million of which were shared by at least two donors. Raw reads were error-corrected and collapsed into unique sequences by a nearest-neighbor algorithm in which closely related sequences were merged to remove PCR and sequencing errors. CDR3 sequences were aligned to IMGT reference sequences to assign V, D and J gene segments. Each retained sequence needed at least a six-nucleotide match to both a V gene segment and a J gene segment. A rearrangement counted as productive if the CDR3 had no stop codons and remained in frame with V and J, and every other rearrangement counted as non-productive. CDR3 was defined according to IMGT convention as the region running from the second conserved V-encoded cysteine to the conserved J-encoded phenylalanine. Sequences without an unambiguous match to a single V gene segment were excluded from the earlier analysis of several hundred of the donors. An earlier analysis of about 590 of the donors classified V segments as functional when productive rearrangements were above 56.7% and as segregating when the standard deviation between donors was above 5%. A statistical classification framework was built for diagnosing cytomegalovirus status from the catalog of TCR beta chain sequences. V and J gene assignment, in a later analysis, came from comparing TCR nucleotide sequences with IMGT/GENE-DB human TR gene sequences. The TCRdist pipeline was used in a later analysis to assign CDR3 sequences and most-parsimonious VDJ recombination scenarios. In a later analysis, each TCR beta chain was defined by its CDR3 amino acid sequence together with its V-gene family, and reads lacking a unique V-gene family were excluded. As a way to deal with suspected cross-contamination and a sequencing artifact, a later analysis dropped over 550 nucleotide sequences that were highly shared and had low generation probability. In a later analysis, a clonal expansion index for each public chain was calculated from normalized within-repertoire ranks of inferred template counts. In a later analysis, generation probabilities were computed using a VDJ recombination model fitted to out-of-frame rearrangements, and the results were checked against IGoR. In a later analysis, TCR-TCR, TCR-HLA and TCR-CMV co-occurrence was scored with hypergeometric tests, and a repertoire-size bias correction was applied to TCR pairs. In a later analysis, false discovery rates were estimated by permuting HLA or CMV assignments 20 times. A later analysis grouped co-occurring TCRs with DBSCAN, adding TCRdist sequence similarity when clustering within HLA-allele-positive subsets. For co-occurrence clustering, repertoires with fewer than 30,000 or more than 120,000 public chains were excluded, along with roughly 5 repertoires with anomalous nucleotide sharing. TCRdb retrieved this table from immuneACCESS and kept in-frame rearrangements only. Not all clones are present; in checked studies, unresolved V genes account for under half, and no reason is known for the remainder. V and J calls and clone size follow that table, whereas D and trimming were derived from the DNA. In all, the sample holds fewer than 80,000 clones, and about 72% of those were seen once. 20% to 25% of the sample comes from the top ten.

The cohort was made up of 500 to 850 healthy bone marrow donors. All cohort members were sampled while nominally healthy, although unrecorded immune exposures were likely present. The donor tested CMV seropositive and was one of the 289 seropositive cohort members. Each donor provided a peripheral blood sample, and peripheral blood mononuclear cells were used for TCR beta sequencing. Genomic DNA extraction from the blood cell samples was performed with the Qiagen DNeasy Blood Extraction Kit. This sequence was found in a man in his forties or fifties in good health and CMV-seropositive. The V and J segments used are TRBV2 and TRBJ2-7; the D gene is perhaps TRBD1, on 6 matching bases. Sequenced sample: PBMCs. The DNA reads as follows: TGTGCCAGCGTGGGGGCCACCTACGAGCAGTACTTC. It codes for CASVGATYEQYF.